This record concerns one T cell receptor (beta chain) sequence. No cognate antigen has been identified for it. Base qualities are not at hand, and no much larger clone is one base apart. The time point label, as the study defines it: baseline before first vaccination. The vaccinee samples were drawn from two UK trials, COV001 and COV002, one of which was a single-blind randomized controlled phase 2/3 trial testing AZD1222 (ChAdOx1 nCoV-19) in healthy adults. For TCRbeta chain sequencing, PBMC samples from trial participants were taken at day 0 and at day 28 after the second dose. This sample is drawn from a study of T cell responses to AZD1222 COVID-19 vaccine (dated by TCRdb to about 2021). At the level of the whole study: AZD1222 recipients with second doses at about 4 weeks or about 12 weeks were pooled, because spike-specific TCR depth and breadth did not differ between schedules. TCR sequencing was performed for approximately 240 trial participants, of whom roughly 200 were given two doses of AZD1222 and around 25 were given two doses of MenACWY control vaccine. Trial participants were enrolled by age into subgroups of 18-55, 56-69 and 70-plus years, and roughly 160, 29 and 62 TCR-sequenced participants, respectively, were included in these subgroups. The research as a whole found: After two AZD1222 doses, spike-specific TCR breadth and depth were significantly higher than at day 0 and than in MenACWY recipients. No day 14 peak-response samples were available, so repertoires were characterized only after the peak T cell response. Conclusions about previously exposed vaccinees are limited because only six or seven AZD1222 recipients were SARS-CoV-2 seropositive at baseline. CD4 TCRs associated with the vaccine covered the entire spike protein, and the dominant responses were in regions 160-218 and 743-854. The 56-69-year group was small, and its depth increase did not reach significance, likely because of low power. Participants were mostly white British and included more females than males, and it was suggested by the authors that clonal diversity may have been underestimated. Epitopes outside the regions mutated in the B.1.351 and B.1.1.7 variants were reportedly recognized by nearly half of the unique spike-specific TCRs.

The trim is 3 bases for V and 0 bases for J, with a gap of 6 bases between the germline ends. Counted from cysteine to phenylalanine, this CDR3 has 15 amino acids. Here the CDR3 DNA is all that survives: 45 bases in frame from base 1. The germline V gene encodes CDR1 KGHSH and CDR2 LQKENI. The CDR3 regions of human TCRbeta chains were analyzed by immunosequencing. Regarding the original processing steps: TCRs in the repertoires were matched against a reference library of SARS-CoV-2-specific TCRs that had been generated with the MIRA antigen-specificity platform. Breadth meant the fraction of unique TCRs that were SARS-CoV-2-associated, whereas depth meant the fraction of total T cells that were SARS-CoV-2-associated. Each spike-specific TCR was assigned to its reactive spike region and to a CD4 or CD8 class using the MIRA data. Log10-transformed breadth and depth values were compared by one-way ANOVA with Sidak's multiple comparisons tests. What TCRdb holds here is the immuneACCESS table cut down to in-frame rearrangements. Part of the clones is not present; checked against another copy, under half of the missing clones reflect an unresolved V gene, and the others are unexplained. The DNA gave D and trimming, while V, J and clone size come from that table. In this sample the table shows approximately 150,000 clones, about nine tenths of which occur a single time. Around 3% of the sample lies in the top ten.

The sample here was peripheral blood, taken on day 0 of AZD1222 vaccination. The chain joins TRBV18 to TRBJ2-6; the D gene identity is not certain. The origin of this receptor is an adult in good health. The CDR3 is CASSPRSSGANVLTF. In nucleotides, the sequence is TGTGCCAGCTCACCGCGGAGCTCTGGGGCCAACGTCCTGACTTTC.